The next 21 T cell receptor beta chains were all read from a single sample in a study of blood T cell repertoires in COVID-19. Measured with immunoSEQ multiplex PCR; TCRdb has only the in-frame clones, and not every one. The top ten hold roughly 1.9% of the sample, which has some 380,000 clones, 88% seen once. Specimen: PBMCs or T cells enriched from blood (not recorded which). The receptors here all came from a woman aged 40 to 55 with acute COVID-19.

V and J are TRBV24-1 and TRBJ2-1; 9 nucleotides align to TRBD2. Germline trimming cut 11 bases from V and 7 bases from J; bases unmatched to any gene: 11. The CDR3 runs 14 residues. Germline CDR1 KGHDR, CDR2 SFDVKD. CDR3 protein: CAIAASGARNEQFF. The CDR3 DNA is TGTGCCATCGCCGCTAGCGGGGCGAGGAATGAGCAGTTCTTC.

The rearrangement joins TRBV12-5 to TRBJ1-6, with TRBD1 matching 8 bases. The CDR3 sequence is 13 residues long. The germline gives CDR1 LGHNT, CDR2 FRNRAP. The V and J ends lost 8 bases and 10 bases, in that order; junction bases with no gene match: 7. CDR3 coding DNA: TGTGCTAGTACTCAGGGGGCGGCCTCACCCCTCCACTTT. Translating gives CASTQGAASPLHF. Filled out from reference TRBV12-5 and TRBJ1-6, the complete variable domain reads DARVTQTPRHKVTEMGQEVTMRCQPILGHNTVFWYRQTMMQGLELLAYFRNRAPLDDSGMPKDRFSAEMPDATLATLKIQPSEPRDSAVYFCASTQGAASPLHFGNGTRLTVT.

V is TRBV18 and J is TRBJ1-6, with D unclear. Germline values: CDR1 KGHSH, CDR2 LQKENI. The CDR3 covers 15 residues. V lost 3 bases and J 0 bases, leaving 6 bases between the germline ends. The CDR3 here is CASSPESSYNSPLHF. The DNA of the CDR3 is TGTGCCAGCTCACCCGAGAGCTCCTATAATTCACCCCTCCACTTT.

The rearrangement joins TRBV10-1 to TRBJ2-1; D unclear. V was clipped by 0 bases and J by 5 bases, with 8 bases between them. This CDR3 contains 14 residues. Germline CDR1 reads WNHNN; CDR2 reads SYGVQD (reference sequence). The CDR3 reads CASSESYRNNEQFF. The DNA for the CDR3 is TGCGCCAGCAGTGAGTCTTACAGAAACAATGAGCAGTTCTTC.

J is TRBJ1-4 and V is TRBV28; weak D call: TRBD1 (5 bases). V was shortened by 6 bases and J by 4 bases, with 15 bases between the two germline ends. CDR1 is MDHEN, CDR2 SYDVKM, per germline. CDR3 length: 15 amino acids. CDR3 in amino acids: CASSRRQRLNEKLFF. For the CDR3, the DNA is TGTGCCAGCAGCAGACGACAGCGCCTTAATGAAAAACTGTTTTTT.

The rearrangement uses TRBV5-1 and TRBJ1-2; no clear D. V lost 2 bases to trimming and J lost 2 bases, with 10 bases between them. The CDR3 sequence is 14 residues long. Germline CDR1 reads SGHRS; CDR2 reads YFSETQ. CDR3 region: CASSLQTTNYGYTF. Here the CDR3 DNA reads TGCGCCAGCAGCTTACAGACCACCAACTATGGCTACACCTTC.

The CDR3 loop reads CAWTGGYGYTF. The CDR3 DNA is TGTGCCTGGACAGGGGGCTATGGCTACACCTTC. The gene calls are TRBV30 and TRBJ1-2; 7 positions match TRBD1. The CDR3 length is 11 residues. V was pared by 4 bases and J by 4 bases, with 0 bases of the junction left unmatched. The germline CDR1 and CDR2 sequences are GTSNPN and SVGIG (reference sequence).

This chain links TRBV5-1 with TRBJ2-2; D remains ambiguous. The germline V gene has CDR1 SGHRS and CDR2 YFSETQ. The ends were cut back, 0 bases at V and 9 bases at J, with 6 bases in the middle. The CDR3 has 12 amino acids. The CDR3, as DNA: TGCGCCAGCAGCTTGGGACTGAGGGAGCTGTTTTTT. Amino acids: CASSLGLRELFF. The full variable domain, its missing parts supplied by reference TRBV5-1 and TRBJ2-2, is KAGVTQTPRYLIKTRGQQVTLSCSPISGHRSVSWYQQTPGQGLQFLFEYFSETQRNKGNFPGRFSGRQFSNSRSEMNVSTLELGDSALYLCASSLGLRELFFGEGSRLTVL.

The chain joins TRBV4-2 to TRBJ2-3; TRBD2 is a possible D gene (5 bases). Trimming took off 1 base at V and 2 bases at J, with 10 bases between the two ends. CDR1 and CDR2 from the germline V gene are LGHNA and YNFKEQ. The length of the CDR3 is 15 residues. The CDR3 reads CASSQVAQYTDTQYF. The CDR3 DNA follows: TGTGCCAGCAGCCAAGTAGCGCAGTACACAGATACGCAGTATTTT.

This sequence joins TRBV5-1 and TRBJ1-1, with D perhaps TRBD1 (6 bases). Germline CDR1 and CDR2: SGHRS and YFSETQ. V was trimmed by 2 bases and J by 6 bases, leaving 11 bases between them. The length of the CDR3 is 13 residues. DNA of the CDR3: TGCGCCAGCAGCTTTTACACAGGGTCTGAAGCTTTCTTT. Translating gives CASSFYTGSEAFF.

V gene TRBV6-5 combines with J gene TRBJ1-2; D unclear. The V end was cut by 6 bases, the J end by 4 bases, with 9 bases between. The CDR3 has 12 amino acids. CDR1 is MNHEY and CDR2 is SVGAGI in the germline V gene. Written as DNA, the CDR3 is TGTGCCAGCAGAGGAGTGGCCTATGGCTACACCTTC. It is translated as CASRGVAYGYTF.

The CDR3 region has the DNA TGTGCCAGCAGCGAAAGTTTAGGGGGCACTGAAGCTTTCTTT. It codes for CASSESLGGTEAFF. The gene calls are TRBV3-1 (or the pseudogene TRBV3-2) and TRBJ1-1; D might be TRBD1 (6 bases). V was cut by 5 bases and J by 4 bases, with 14 bases left in between. The length of the CDR3 is 14 residues. CDR1 is LGHDT, CDR2 YNNKEL, per germline (reference sequence).

This chain's CDR3 is CASSLSSRNTEAFF. For the CDR3, the DNA is TGCGCCAGCAGCTTATCTTCGAGGAACACTGAAGCTTTCTTT. The chain carries TRBV5-1 and TRBJ1-1, with no clear D. Germline V gives CDR1 SGHRS, CDR2 YFSETQ. Deletions cut 2 bases from V and 1 base from J, with 9 bases between. The length of the CDR3 is 14 residues.

The chain uses TRBV18 and TRBJ1-5; D may be TRBD1 (5 bases). The CDR3 loop spans 14 amino acids. The ends were cut back, 4 bases at V and 4 bases at J, with 11 bases in the middle. Germline lookup yields CDR1 KGHSH and CDR2 LQKENI. The CDR3 region has the DNA TGTGCCAGCTCACTAGACAGCAGTAATCAGCCCCAGCATTTT. Its protein is CASSLDSSNQPQHF.

The rearrangement joins TRBV7-2 to TRBJ2-2; 10 bases line up with TRBD2. The ends lost 1 base at V and 1 base at J; junction bases unmatched: 6. Looked up from germline, CDR1 is SGHTA and CDR2 is FQGNSA. The CDR3 runs 18 residues. In nucleotides, the CDR3 is TGTGCCAGCAGCTTAGTTCCGAAGCGGGGGGGGAACACCGGGGAGCTGTTTTTT. It encodes CASSLVPKRGGNTGELFF.

There are a few counts of this clone. J is TRBJ2-7 and V is TRBV9; 8 bases match TRBD2. The CDR3 runs to 16 residues. V shed 0 bases and J 2 bases; nucleotides not matched to a gene: 7. Looked up from germline, CDR1 is SGDLS and CDR2 is YYNGEE. The CDR3 loop reads CASSVDASGGAYEQYF. In DNA, the CDR3 is TGTGCCAGCAGCGTAGATGCTTCCGGGGGGGCCTACGAGCAGTACTTC. The full variable domain, its missing parts supplied by reference TRBV9 and TRBJ2-7, is DSGVTQTPKHLITATGQRVTLRCSPRSGDLSVYWYQQSLDQGLQFLIQYYNGEERAKGNILERFSAQQFPDLHSELNLSSLELGDSALYFCASSVDASGGAYEQYFGPGTRLTVT.

This chain links TRBV30 with TRBJ1-2; D uncertain. Trimming shortened V by 5 bases and J by 0 bases, and 4 bases separated the two germline ends. Germline V gene lookup returns CDR1 GTSNPN and CDR2 SVGIG (reference sequence). The CDR3 has 11 amino acids. CDR3 sequence: CAWRANYGYTF. The CDR3 nucleotides are TGTGCCTGGCGCGCTAACTATGGCTACACCTTC. The full variable domain, with the rest looked up from reference TRBV30 and TRBJ1-2, is SQTIHQWPATLVQPVGSPLSLECTVEGTSNPNLYWYRQAAGRGLQLLFYSVGIGQISSEVPQNLSASRPQDRQFILSSKKLLLSDSGFYLCAWRANYGYTFGSGTRLTVV.

This chain uses TRBV6-5 with TRBJ2-5; D might be TRBD1 (5 bases). The CDR3 runs to 13 residues. Between the trimmed V and J ends, which lost 7 bases and 5 bases, there was a span of 14 bases. In germline, CDR1 is MNHEY, CDR2 SVGAGI. In DNA, the CDR3 is TGTGCCAGCACCCGACAGTTGACGGAGACCCAGTACTTC. Its translation is CASTRQLTETQYF.

The rearrangement uses TRBV30 and TRBJ2-3; weak D call: TRBD1 (6 bases). V dropped 0 bases and J dropped 0 bases, with 7 bases sitting between them. Germline V lookup: CDR1 GTSNPN, CDR2 SVGIG (reference sequence). The CDR3 runs 14 residues. This CDR3 is CAWSVGQSTDTQYF. The CDR3 DNA reads TGTGCCTGGAGTGTAGGACAGAGCACAGATACGCAGTATTTT.

CDR3 protein: CASSQGLVFYEQYF. The CDR3 DNA reads as TGTGCCAGCAGCCAGGGACTAGTATTCTACGAGCAGTACTTC. The chain combines TRBV3-1 (or the pseudogene TRBV3-2) with TRBJ2-7, with TRBD2 matching over 8 bases. From germline, CDR1 is LGHDT and CDR2 YNNKEL (reference sequence). The V segment lost 3 bases and the J segment 3 bases; nucleotides outside the gene matches: 4. The CDR3 has 14 amino acids.

This clone was seen just once. The V gene is TRBV10-3, the J gene TRBJ1-5; 10 positions agree with TRBD1. Germline CDR1 is ENHRY and CDR2 is SYGVKD. The CDR3 runs 15 residues. V lost 0 bases to trimming and J lost 4 bases; unmatched junction nucleotides: 0. The CDR3 loop is CAISESGQGNQPQHF. Here the CDR3 DNA reads TGTGCCATCAGTGAGTCGGGACAGGGGAATCAGCCCCAGCATTTT.